These 6 T cell receptor beta chains were all obtained from the same sample, sequenced in a study of STAT5B mutations in CD4+ large granular lymphocyte leukemia. Generated by immunoSEQ multiplex PCR, the TCRdb table keeps only in-frame clones and is missing some. This table holds around 33,000 clones, 69% found once. The sample comprised CD4+ T cells from blood buffy coats. These receptors came from a human donor in good health.

This chain joins TRBV7-6 and TRBJ2-7; D gene ambiguous. Trimming removed 4 bases from V and 0 bases from J, with 10 bases in between. The germline gives CDR1 SGHVS, CDR2 FNYEAQ. The CDR3 is 14 residues long. DNA of the CDR3: TGTGCCAGCAGCTCGCAGGCTGCCTCCTACGAGCAGTACTTC. This encodes CASSSQAASYEQYF.

This clone has a handful of counts. V usage is TRBV6-5 and J usage is TRBJ2-2, with TRBD1 identical over 7 bases. The V segment lost 6 bases and the J segment 5 bases; nucleotides outside the gene matches: 6. The CDR3 totals 14 residues. Germline-derived CDR1 and CDR2 are MNHEY and SVGAGI. CDR3 sequence (DNA): TGTGCCAGCAGCCAGACAGGGTCTACCGGGGAGCTGTTTTTT. Translation gives CASSQTGSTGELFF.

The chain employs TRBV5-5 and TRBJ2-7, with D tentatively TRBD1 (5 bases). Trimming pared 1 base from V and 5 bases from J, leaving 16 bases between. CDR1 is SGHKS, CDR2 YYEKEE, per germline (reference sequence). This CDR3 contains 15 residues. CDR3 region: CASSLRRRANDEQYF. The DNA of the CDR3 is TGTGCCAGCAGCTTGCGTCGCAGGGCAAATGACGAGCAGTACTTC.

The chain uses TRBV7-9 and TRBJ2-5; 10 bases are a match to TRBD2. Germline values: CDR1 SEHNR, CDR2 FQNEAQ (reference sequence). V shed 8 bases and J 5 bases; nucleotides not matched to a gene: 11. The CDR3 totals 15 residues. The CDR3 is CASGGASGGYETQYF. As DNA, the CDR3 is TGTGCCAGCGGGGGGGCTAGCGGGGGATATGAGACCCAGTACTTC.

This clone showed up just a few times. The CDR3 reads CASSPTGLDQPQHF. CDR3 bases: TGTGCCAGCAGCCCTACAGGGTTGGATCAGCCCCAGCATTTT. The chain has TRBV5-6 and TRBJ1-5; a weak D match, TRBD1 (6 bases). Germline assignment: CDR1 SGHDT and CDR2 YYEEEE. V gave up 4 bases and J gave up 5 bases, with 13 bases separating them. The CDR3 covers 14 residues. Full variable domain (remainder filled in from reference TRBV5-6 and TRBJ1-5): DAGVTQSPTHLIKTRGQQVTLRCSPKSGHDTVSWYQQALGQGPQFIFQYYEEEERQRGNFPDRFSGHQFPNYSSELNVNALLLGDSALYLCASSPTGLDQPQHFGDGTRLSIL.

The rearrangement links TRBV10-3 to TRBJ2-3; a possible D gene is TRBD1 (6 bases). CDR1 and CDR2 (germline): ENHRY, SYGVKD. The V end was cut by 6 bases, the J end by 0 bases, with 13 bases between. CDR3 length: 15 amino acids. The chain's CDR3 is CAIRTGLTSTDTQYF. The CDR3 nucleotides read TGTGCCATCAGAACAGGGCTTACTAGCACAGATACGCAGTATTTT.